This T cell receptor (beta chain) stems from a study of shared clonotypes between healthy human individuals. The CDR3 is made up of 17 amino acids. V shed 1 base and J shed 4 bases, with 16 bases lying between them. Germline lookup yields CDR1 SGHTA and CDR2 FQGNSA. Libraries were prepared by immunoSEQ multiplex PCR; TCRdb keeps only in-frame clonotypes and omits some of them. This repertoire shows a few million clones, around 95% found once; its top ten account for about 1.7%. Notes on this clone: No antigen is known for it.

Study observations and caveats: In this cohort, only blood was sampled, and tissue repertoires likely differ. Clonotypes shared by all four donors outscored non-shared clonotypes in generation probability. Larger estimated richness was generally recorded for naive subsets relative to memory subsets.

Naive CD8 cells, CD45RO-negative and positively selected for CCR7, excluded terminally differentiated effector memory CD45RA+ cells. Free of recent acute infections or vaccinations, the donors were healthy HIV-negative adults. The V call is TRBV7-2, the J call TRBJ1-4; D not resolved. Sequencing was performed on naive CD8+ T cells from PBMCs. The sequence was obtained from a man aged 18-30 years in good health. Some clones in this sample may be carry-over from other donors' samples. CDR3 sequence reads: CASSLGETLLINEKLFF. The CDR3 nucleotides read TGTGCCAGCAGCTTAGGCGAGACCCTGTTGATTAATGAAAAACTGTTTTTT.